This T cell receptor beta chain emerged from a study of shared clonotypes between healthy human individuals. In the case of this clone: Antigen specificity is unknown.

Germline CDR1 and CDR2: SEHNR and FQNEAQ (reference sequence). V gave up 3 bases and J gave up 4 bases; unmatched junction bases: 10. This CDR3 is built from 16 residues. The data were produced by immunoSEQ multiplex PCR, yet TCRdb's version contains in-frame clones alone and is incomplete. Counted here are 900,000 to 1,200,000 clones, approximately 78% occurring once; the ten biggest clones make up roughly 0.62%. General study results and limits: Sample collection involved blood only; tissue repertoires are likely different.

The specimen sequenced was memory CD4+ T cells from PBMCs. Subset: CD45RA-negative fraction. The TCR sequence derives from a young man in good health. Some clones in this sample may be carry-over from other donors' samples. This chain links TRBV7-9 with TRBJ2-3; 7 bases match TRBD1. CDR3 nucleotides: TGTGCCAGCAGCTTGGGACAGCTCCGCACGGCAGATACGCAGTATTTT. Translating it yields CASSLGQLRTADTQYF.